This TCR beta chain was captured by sequencing in a study of cytomegalovirus exposure and HLA in healthy donors. Trimming cost V 0 bases and J 4 bases; bases outside gene matches: 5. Germline CDR1 and CDR2: SGHKS and YYEKEE (reference sequence). This CDR3 contains 15 residues. Profiled with immunoSEQ multiplex PCR; TCRdb holds only in-frame clones, not every one. The sample contains 100,000 to 150,000 clones, 95% to 97% of which appear only once. This sequence joins TRBV5-5 and TRBJ2-7; 9 bases agree with TRBD1. The TCR sequence derives from a man younger than 35 in good health and CMV-seronegative. The sample taken for sequencing was PBMCs. Here the CDR3 reads CASSLAIQGAYEQYF. CDR3 nucleotide sequence: TGTGCCAGCAGCTTGGCGATACAGGGGGCATACGAGCAGTACTTC.